Listed below are T cell receptor beta chains from one sample, sequenced in a study of molecular identifiers for immune sequencing clone quantification. MiXCR, run by TCRdb on the PCR reads, gives a single entry per CDR3 protein. The data show 550,000 to 750,000 distinct CDR3 sequences, 15% to 20% seen once. Material: naive CD8+ T cells from blood, with Jurkat cell RNA spiked in. The receptors stem from a human donor in good health. Some libraries in this study had Jurkat cell RNA spiked in. Each CDR3 is given with its conserved first and last residue. D genes are given only for firm matches. The size entry is marked missing in some rows and otherwise reads once, few, many or a size class.

j_call d_call clone_size v_call cdr3_nt cdr3_aa
TRBJ2-1 - few TRBV19 TGTGCCAGTAGTTTGCGGGAAGGAAGTGAGCAGTTCTTC CASSLREGSEQFF
TRBJ1-1 TRBD1 many TRBV7-9 TGTGCCAGCAGCTCATCCGGGACAGGGAGCACTGAAGCTTTCTTT CASSSSGTGSTEAFF
TRBJ1-1 TRBD1 few TRBV6-5 TGTGCCAGCAGTTATAGACAGGGGTCCATGAACACTGAAGCTTTCTTT CASSYRQGSMNTEAFF
TRBJ2-7 - few TRBV9 TGTGCCAGCAGCGTAGAGGGCAACCCCTCCTACGAGCAGTACTTC CASSVEGNPSYEQYF
TRBJ2-7 - many TRBV27 TGTGCCAGCAGTTACGGAGGTCTCAGCTCCTACGAGCAGTACTTC CASSYGGLSSYEQYF
TRBJ2-3 TRBD1 many TRBV12-3/TRBV12-4 TGTGCCAGCAGTTTAGGCGTGGGTGGGACCGGGACAGGAGGAGATACGCAGTATTTT CASSLGVGGTGTGGDTQYF
TRBJ2-7 - - TRBV7-2 TGTGCCAGCAGCTCCGGAGGAGCGGTCACGTACTTC CASSSGGAVTYF
TRBJ2-2 - many TRBV13 TGTGCCAGCAGCCCACAGGCTGCGAACACCGGGGAGCTGTTTTTT CASSPQAANTGELFF
TRBJ2-1 - many TRBV4-3 TGCGCCAGCAGCCAAGACGTAGGCGGGGACTACAATGAGCAGTTCTTC CASSQDVGGDYNEQFF
TRBJ2-6 - many TRBV3-1 TGTGCCAGCAGCCCCCTCCGGGGGGCCAACGTCCTGACTTTC CASSPLRGANVLTF
TRBJ1-1 - - TRBV7-9 TGTGCCAGCGGCGGCCTGATCCAACCGGACAGCGAAGCTTTCTTT CASGGLIQPDSEAFF
TRBJ2-3 - many TRBV5-1 TGCGCCAGCAGCTTGAACTCGGGGATAAGCACAGATACGCAGTATTTT CASSLNSGISTDTQYF
TRBJ2-5 - many TRBV5-1 TGCGCCAGCAGCTCGTTGACGGGGGCAGAGACCCAGTACTTC CASSSLTGAETQYF
TRBJ1-1 - - TRBV11-2 TGTGCCAGCAGCTTCGGGCCTAACACTGAAGCTTTATTT CASSFGPNTEALF
TRBJ2-7 - - TRBV6-2/TRBV6-3 TGTGCCAGCAGTTACGCGGGCACAGGGGAGCAGTACTTC CASSYAGTGEQYF
TRBJ2-2 - few TRBV20-1 TGCAGTGCTAGAAATGGGTCGACCGGGGAGCTGTTTTTT CSARNGSTGELFF
TRBJ2-3 - many TRBV11-2 TGTGCCAGCAGCTTTCGGGGCAGGGATACAGATACGCAGTATTTT CASSFRGRDTDTQYF
TRBJ2-7 - - TRBV30 TGTGCCTGTGCTGGGGACAATCCCTACGAGCAGTACTTC CACAGDNPYEQYF
TRBJ2-3 TRBD2 - TRBV20-1 TGCAGTGCTAGAGCACTAGCGGGGGGGCAAGATACGCAGTATTTT CSARALAGGQDTQYF
TRBJ2-7 TRBD1 few TRBV5-1 TGCGCCAGCAGCTTGGGACAGGGGGGGCTCTACGAGCAGTACTTC CASSLGQGGLYEQYF
TRBJ2-1 - few TRBV19 TGTGCCAGTAGTATTGGGACCAATGAGCAGTTCTTC CASSIGTNEQFF
TRBJ2-7 TRBD1 - TRBV24-1 TGTGCCACCAAGGGACAGCAAAACCCCTACGAGCAGTACTTC CATKGQQNPYEQYF
TRBJ2-7 - - TRBV30 TGTGCCTGGAACGAGGTAGAGCCGGGGGACGAGCAGTACTTC CAWNEVEPGDEQYF
TRBJ2-3 - - TRBV4-2 TGTGCCAGCAGCCAAGGAGGCTTTACTAGCACAGGTGCGCAGTATTTT CASSQGGFTSTGAQYF
TRBJ2-7 TRBD2 - TRBV9 TGTGCCAGCAGCGGCGGACTAGCGGGGCGCGGCTACGAGCAGTACTTC CASSGGLAGRGYEQYF
TRBJ2-3 TRBD2 many TRBV7-9 TGTGCCAGCAGCTTACCCGCAGCTAGCGGGATTAGCACAGATACGCAGTATTTT CASSLPAASGISTDTQYF
TRBJ2-7 - - TRBV6-2/TRBV6-3 TGTGCCAGCAGTGGGGACAAGCTCGGCGAGCAGTACTTC CASSGDKLGEQYF
TRBJ2-4 - few TRBV4-1 TGCGCCAGCAGCCAAGATGGGGTAGCCAAAAACATTCAGTACTTC CASSQDGVAKNIQYF
TRBJ2-5 - many TRBV6-1 TGTGCCAGCAGTGAAGACATGCTTGAGACCCAGTACTTC CASSEDMLETQYF
TRBJ2-7 - few TRBV29-1 TGCAGCGTTGAAGATTCAGATGGACAGAGCTACGAGCAGTACTTC CSVEDSDGQSYEQYF
TRBJ2-3 - - TRBV4-1 TGCGCCAGCAGCCATCCCCCGACTAGACCGGGGACAGATACGCAGTATTTT CASSHPPTRPGTDTQYF
TRBJ2-5 TRBD1 many TRBV7-8 TGTGCCAGCAGCTTCTTGACAGGGGGCCAAGAGACCCAGTACTTC CASSFLTGGQETQYF
TRBJ2-1 - few TRBV12-3/TRBV12-4 TGTGCCAGCAGCTGGAACATAGCCTCCGATGAGCAGTTCTTC CASSWNIASDEQFF
TRBJ2-3 - many TRBV19 TGTGCCAGTACCCCTGCGGGCACAGATACGCAGTATTTT CASTPAGTDTQYF
TRBJ2-7 - many TRBV27 TGTGCCAGCAGTTTATCAGGCCCGGGGATGGGTTACGAGCAGTACTTC CASSLSGPGMGYEQYF
TRBJ2-7 - few TRBV5-1 TGCGCCAGCAGCTTGATTGAACAGGGAGACTACGAGCAGTACTTC CASSLIEQGDYEQYF
TRBJ2-5 TRBD1 many TRBV7-6 TGTGCCAGCAGCTTGACAGGGGGCCACCAAGAGACCCAGTACTTC CASSLTGGHQETQYF
TRBJ1-5 - - TRBV4-1 TGCGCCAGCAGCCAAGAGAACGGTATTAATCAGCCCCAGCATTTT CASSQENGINQPQHF
TRBJ2-7 TRBD1 many TRBV6-5 TGTGCCAGCAGTTACGGGACAGCAACCTCCTACGAGCAGTACTTC CASSYGTATSYEQYF
TRBJ2-7 - few TRBV4-3 TGCGCCAGCAGCCAAACGACAGCCCACGAGCGGTACTTC CASSQTTAHERYF
TRBJ1-2 - - TRBV12-3/TRBV12-4 TGTGCCAGCAGTACTCGGACCGCCGACTATGGCTACACCTTC CASSTRTADYGYTF
TRBJ2-3 - many TRBV12-3/TRBV12-4 TGTGCCAGCAGGGAGATGGGAGGCACAGATACGCAGTATTTT CASREMGGTDTQYF
TRBJ2-7 - many TRBV28 TGTGCCAGCAGTTTAATTAGGCCCACGGAGCAGTACTTC CASSLIRPTEQYF
TRBJ2-1 - few TRBV28 TGTGCCAGCAGAGCCTTGAGCAGCTCCTACAATGAGCAGTTCTTC CASRALSSSYNEQFF
TRBJ2-3 - many TRBV19 TGTGCCAGTAGTATTTGGCAGGGCACAGATACGCAGTATTTT CASSIWQGTDTQYF
TRBJ2-1 - - TRBV20-1 TGCAGTGCTAGAGACATAGGCGGTGGGAGCTCCTACAATGAGCAGTTCTTC CSARDIGGGSSYNEQFF
TRBJ2-5 TRBD2 many TRBV2 TGTGCCAGCAGGAGCGGGAGGACCCAAGAGACCCAGTACTTC CASRSGRTQETQYF
TRBJ1-5 - many TRBV14 TGTGCCAGCAGCCAAGGCGTACCTTATAGCAATCAGCCCCAGCATTTT CASSQGVPYSNQPQHF
TRBJ2-2 - many TRBV7-6 TGTGCCAGCAGCTTAGATGTGGCCGGGAACACCGGGGAGCTGTTTTTT CASSLDVAGNTGELFF
TRBJ2-5 - - TRBV28 TGTGCCAGCAGTATAACACCGGGGGTTCAAGAGACCCAGTACTTC CASSITPGVQETQYF
TRBJ1-1 TRBD1 many TRBV29-1 TGCAGCGTTGAAGATCTTAGGACAGGGGTTCCTGAAGCTTTCTTT CSVEDLRTGVPEAFF
TRBJ1-1 - many TRBV11-1 TGTGCCAGCAGCTTAGCGGGGTTTTCTGAAGCTTTCTTT CASSLAGFSEAFF
TRBJ2-3 - many TRBV9 TGTGCCAGCAGCGCGACAGTAACTAGCACAGATACGCAGTATTTT CASSATVTSTDTQYF
TRBJ2-1 TRBD2 many TRBV19 TGTGCCAGTAGGTATGGTTGGGAATCTAGCGGGTACAATGAGCAGTTCTTC CASRYGWESSGYNEQFF
TRBJ1-4 TRBD1 many TRBV4-1 TGCGCCAGCAGCCAAGAACAGGGGGGCCCCATTAATGAAAAACTGTTTTTT CASSQEQGGPINEKLFF